This TCR beta chain was documented in a study of blood T cell repertoires in COVID-19. Per the original data handling: Estimated nucleated cell counts came from reference gene primer amplification. Clones were read by immunoSEQ multiplex PCR, and TCRdb kept only the in-frame ones, dropping some. The DNA was the basis for D and trimming; V, J and clone size are from that table. Here the sample spans some 110,000 clones, about nine tenths being singletons. Trimming shortened V by 5 bases and J by 4 bases, and 17 bases separated the two germline ends. This CDR3 is built from 15 residues. Germline V gene data show CDR1 as SEHNR and CDR2 as FQNEAQ (reference sequence). This clone was observed a single time.

Sequenced input: peripheral blood. The receptor's source is a human donor in a cohort sampled during active COVID-19. V gene TRBV7-9 combines with J gene TRBJ1-2, with a weak D call TRBD1 (5 bases). CDR3 sequence reads: CASSQGSRGGYGYTF. The CDR3 DNA reads as TGTGCCAGCAGCCAAGGTAGTAGGGGAGGCTATGGCTACACCTTC.